The 25 T cell receptor beta chains below were found in one sample sequenced in a study of T cell responses to AZD1222 COVID-19 vaccine. Data came from immunoSEQ multiplex PCR; TCRdb stores just in-frame clones and leaves some out. The sample records 99,000 or so clones, over 75% being singletons. The sample here was peripheral blood, taken on day 0 of AZD1222 vaccination. These receptors came from an adult in good health.

The V gene is TRBV27, the J gene TRBJ1-2; TRBD1 might be the D (6 bases). The CDR3 length is 16 residues. CDR1 is MNHEY, CDR2 SMNVEV, per germline (reference sequence). V was pared by 5 bases and J by 7 bases, with 23 bases between. The CDR3 is CASSDPISGGAGGYTF. In nucleotides, the CDR3 is TGTGCCAGCAGTGATCCTATCTCCGGGGGCGCGGGTGGCTACACCTTC.

V is TRBV9 and J is TRBJ2-3; 11 nucleotides align to TRBD2. The length of the CDR3 is 17 residues. The germline CDR1 and CDR2 sequences are SGDLS and YYNGEE. V lost 1 base to trimming and J lost 2 bases; unmatched junction nucleotides: 6. The CDR3 reads CASSVFWTSGSTDTQYF. CDR3 in DNA: TGTGCCAGCAGCGTATTTTGGACTAGCGGGTCCACAGATACGCAGTATTTT. Full variable domain (rest looked up from reference TRBV9 and TRBJ2-3): DSGVTQTPKHLITATGQRVTLRCSPRSGDLSVYWYQQSLDQGLQFLIQYYNGEERAKGNILERFSAQQFPDLHSELNLSSLELGDSALYFCASSVFWTSGSTDTQYFGPGTRLTVL.

The CDR3 protein is CATSSKTEDTEAFF. The CDR3 DNA reads TGTGCCACCAGCTCTAAAACAGAAGACACTGAAGCTTTCTTT. The rearrangement uses TRBV15 and TRBJ1-1; D unresolved. The CDR3 extends over 14 amino acids. Germline V CDR1 and CDR2: LNHNV, YYDKDF (reference sequence). V gave up 5 bases and J gave up 3 bases, with 13 bases separating them. The entire variable domain, with the rest obtained from reference TRBV15 and TRBJ1-1, is as follows: DAMVIQNPRYQVTQFGKPVTLSCSQTLNHNVMYWYQQKSSQAPKLLFHYYDKDFNNEADTPDNFQSRRPNTSFCFLDIRSPGLGDTAMYLCATSSKTEDTEAFFGQGTRLTVV.

This sequence joins TRBV27 and TRBJ1-1, with D possibly being TRBD1 (5 bases). The CDR3 contains 15 residues. Trimming removed 5 bases at V and 1 base at J, with 14 bases between. Per germline, CDR1 MNHEY and CDR2 SMNVEV (reference sequence). The CDR3 loop reads CASSVLGDGNTEAFF. The CDR3 nucleotides read TGTGCCAGCAGTGTTTTGGGGGATGGGAACACTGAAGCTTTCTTT.

This clone occurred once. J is TRBJ1-1 and V is TRBV29-1; D is undetermined. Trimming removed 8 bases at V and 4 bases at J, with 14 bases between. Germline V lookup: CDR1 SQVTM, CDR2 ANQGSEA. The CDR3 extends over 12 amino acids. The DNA for the CDR3 is TGCAGCCCTTCAGAGGACGTCACTGAAGCTTTCTTT. Its translation: CSPSEDVTEAFF.

The chain combines TRBV2 with TRBJ2-1, with 7 bases that match TRBD2. After removal of 4 bases from V and 4 bases from J, the junction contained 10 bases not matched to a gene. The CDR3 spans 16 residues. Germline CDR1 reads SNHLY; CDR2 reads FYNNEI. The CDR3 DNA reads TGTGCCAGCAGTGCGAGGCGGGAGTCCCTATACAATGAGCAGTTCTTC. This encodes CASSARRESLYNEQFF.

The chain has TRBV4-3 and TRBJ2-7; possible D gene TRBD2, 6 bases. Germline assignment: CDR1 LGHNA and CDR2 YSLEER. The V end was cut by 1 base, the J end by 2 bases, with 18 bases between. CDR3 length: 17 amino acids. DNA of the CDR3: TGCGCCAGCAGCCAAGCCAGGTTACTAGCTGGTACCTACGAGCAGTACTTC. Its protein is CASSQARLLAGTYEQYF.

This clone was picked up a small number of times. The rearrangement uses TRBV19 and TRBJ1-4; TRBD1 matches at 9 bases. The CDR3 totals 16 residues. In germline, CDR1 is LNHDA, CDR2 SQIVND (reference sequence). With 3 bases clipped from V and 5 bases from J, the junction kept 7 bases outside the gene matches. The CDR3: CASSIGTGTGNEKLFF. The DNA of the CDR3 is TGTGCCAGTAGTATTGGGACCGGGACAGGGAATGAAAAACTGTTTTTT.

This chain uses TRBV2 with TRBJ2-1; perhaps TRBD1 as D (6 bases). Germline lookup yields CDR1 SNHLY and CDR2 FYNNEI. V was shortened by 8 bases and J by 9 bases, with 23 bases between the two germline ends. This CDR3 has 15 residues. As DNA, the CDR3 is TGTGCCAGCCAGACGGGGCTATTTAAACAGGGTGAGCAGTTCTTC. Translation gives CASQTGLFKQGEQFF. The variable domain in full, with the rest retrieved from reference TRBV2 and TRBJ2-1, is EPEVTQTPSHQVTQMGQEVILRCVPISNHLYFYWYRQILGQKVEFLVSFYNNEISEKSEIFDDQFSVERPDGSNFTLKIRSTKLEDSAMYFCASQTGLFKQGEQFFGPGTRLTVL.

The chain combines TRBV4-1 with TRBJ1-5; D ambiguous. In germline, CDR1 is MGHRA, CDR2 YSYEKL. The CDR3 is 14 amino acids. Trimming left V 5 bases short and J 4 bases short, with 12 bases between. CDR3 region: CASSERALNQPQHF. The CDR3 DNA sequence: TGCGCCAGCAGCGAAAGGGCCCTTAATCAGCCCCAGCATTTT.

The rearrangement uses TRBV2 and TRBJ1-2; D call uncertain. This CDR3 comprises 11 residues. V was pared by 8 bases and J by 2 bases, with 6 bases between. Germline values: CDR1 SNHLY, CDR2 FYNNEI. CDR3 loop: CASPGNYGYTF. The CDR3 region has the DNA TGTGCCAGCCCTGGGAACTATGGCTACACCTTC.

This chain uses TRBV19 with TRBJ2-3, with D possibly being TRBD2 (5 bases). The CDR3 is made up of 15 amino acids. Germline CDR1 LNHDA, CDR2 SQIVND (reference sequence). Trimming took 3 bases from V and 1 from J, leaving 11 bases between them. The CDR3 protein is CASSIGGRGTDTQYF. Written as DNA, the CDR3 is TGTGCCAGTAGTATTGGCGGGCGGGGCACAGATACGCAGTATTTT.

A few counts support this clone. The chain has TRBV2 and TRBJ2-2; D gene uncertain. CDR1 is SNHLY, CDR2 FYNNEI, per germline. V dropped 5 bases and J dropped 4 bases, with 14 bases sitting between them. The CDR3 has 15 amino acids. In nucleotides, the CDR3 is TGTGCCAGCAGTCCAACCAAACCAGTCACCGGGGAGCTGTTTTTT. Residues: CASSPTKPVTGELFF.

The chain has TRBV19 and TRBJ2-1; 7 nucleotides line up with TRBD1. Germline CDR1 and CDR2: LNHDA and SQIVND (reference sequence). This CDR3 is built from 15 residues. J lost 1 base, V lost 5 bases, and 5 bases had no gene match. This CDR3 reads CASSPSTGSYNEQFF. In nucleotides, the CDR3 is TGTGCCAGTAGTCCGTCGACAGGGTCCTACAATGAGCAGTTCTTC.

This clone occurred a few times. The V and J genes are TRBV14 and TRBJ2-7; 8 positions match TRBD1. Per the germline V gene, CDR1 is SGHDN and CDR2 is FVKESK. V lost 4 bases to trimming and J lost 5 bases; unmatched junction nucleotides: 4. The CDR3 is made up of 13 amino acids. For the CDR3, the DNA is TGTGCCAGCAGCCGACAGACAGGGGACGAGCAGTACTTC. Its protein is CASSRQTGDEQYF. Together with reference TRBV14 and TRBJ2-7, the CDR3 gives the full variable domain: EAGVTQFPSHSVIEKGQTVTLRCDPISGHDNLYWYRRVMGKEIKFLLHFVKESKQDESGMPNNRFLAERTGGTYSTLKVQPAELEDSGVYFCASSRQTGDEQYFGPGTRLTVT.

The chain recombines TRBV7-9 with TRBJ1-3; D gene ambiguous. Germline V gene lookup returns CDR1 SEHNR and CDR2 FQNEAQ (reference sequence). The CDR3 spans 14 residues. V was cut by 3 bases and J by 4 bases, with 10 bases left in between. The CDR3 loop reads CASSLSVSGNTIYF. The CDR3, as DNA: TGTGCCAGCAGCTTGAGTGTTTCGGGAAACACCATATATTTT.

This chain links TRBV7-6 with TRBJ2-1; the D gene is possibly TRBD2 (6 bases). The V gene lost 6 bases and the J gene lost 3 bases, with 15 bases spanning the gap. From germline, CDR1 is SGHVS and CDR2 FNYEAQ. The CDR3 is 15 residues long. CDR3 in DNA: TGTGCCAGCAGTTATGAGGCTAGCGTCTACAATGAGCAGTTCTTC. As protein: CASSYEASVYNEQFF. The complete variable domain, with remaining parts taken from reference TRBV7-6 and TRBJ2-1, reads GAGVSQSPRYKVTKRGQDVALRCDPISGHVSLYWYRQALGQGPEFLTYFNYEAQQDKSGLPNDRFSAERPEGSISTLTIQRTEQRDSAMYRCASSYEASVYNEQFFGPGTRLTVL.

On this clone itself: A junction boundary mismatches the germline segment, possibly from a read error. V usage is TRBV6-1 and J usage is TRBJ1-1; 7 bases map to TRBD1. Germline V lookup: CDR1 MNHNS, CDR2 SASEGT. This CDR3 contains 13 residues. The CDR3 nucleotides are TGTGCCAGCTGTGAGGGGGCTGGTGCTGAAGCTTTCTTT. Translating it yields CASCEGAGAEAFF.

The chain employs TRBV4-1 and TRBJ1-1; 7 positions match TRBD1. This CDR3 region has 18 residues. Unmatched junction bases numbered 14, after V lost 0 bases and J lost 4 bases. Germline V lookup: CDR1 MGHRA, CDR2 YSYEKL. The CDR3 DNA is TGCGCCAGCAGCCAAGATCTCAGGGGGAGGAGGCTGAGCACTGAAGCTTTCTTT. Translating it yields CASSQDLRGRRLSTEAFF.

This chain uses TRBV7-9 with TRBJ1-4, with 10 bases aligning to TRBD1. Trimming cost V 1 base and J 8 bases; bases outside gene matches: 4. The CDR3 has 15 amino acids. CDR1 and CDR2 (germline): SEHNR, FQNEAQ (reference sequence). CDR3 sequence (DNA): TGTGCCAGCAGCTTAGAAGGGACAGGGGCGGAAAAACTGTTTTTT. Protein product: CASSLEGTGAEKLFF.

The chain has TRBV19 and TRBJ2-5; 7 bases are a match to TRBD1. The ends lost 5 bases at V and 9 bases at J; junction bases unmatched: 21. CDR1 is LNHDA, CDR2 SQIVND, per germline (reference sequence). The CDR3 has 17 residues. The CDR3, as DNA: TGTGCCAGTAGTCTCAATTTCGTCAGGGGACAGCAATCGGCCCAGTACTTC. It is translated as CASSLNFVRGQQSAQYF.

This clone has a single count. This chain joins TRBV7-9 and TRBJ1-2, with D hard to call. This CDR3 is 11 amino acids long. Between the trimmed V and J ends, which lost 5 bases and 5 bases, there was a span of 6 bases. CDR1 and CDR2 (germline): SEHNR, FQNEAQ (reference sequence). The CDR3 coding sequence is TGTGCCAGCAGCACGATATATGGCTACACCTTC. Translating it yields CASSTIYGYTF.

The rearrangement uses TRBV4-2 and TRBJ2-6; no clear D gene. V lost 5 bases and J 1 base, leaving 6 bases between the germline ends. Germline lookup yields CDR1 LGHNA and CDR2 YNFKEQ. The CDR3 is 14 amino acids. This CDR3 is CASSDSSGANVLTF. The CDR3 DNA reads as TGTGCCAGCAGCGACTCTTCTGGGGCCAACGTCCTGACTTTC.

The chain is built from TRBV7-9 and TRBJ2-2; D is unclear. V was pared by 1 base and J by 7 bases, with 7 bases between. Looked up from germline, CDR1 is SEHNR and CDR2 is FQNEAQ (reference sequence). This CDR3 region has 13 residues. The CDR3: CASSLELGGELFF. As DNA, the CDR3 is TGTGCCAGCAGCTTAGAATTAGGCGGGGAGCTGTTTTTT.

The gene calls are TRBV11-2 and TRBJ2-3; 14 positions match TRBD2. CDR1 is SGHAT, CDR2 FQNNGV, per germline. Trimming cost V 5 bases and J 5 bases; bases outside gene matches: 9. The CDR3 is 17 amino acids. The DNA of the CDR3 is TGTGCCAGCAGCCCACGACTAGCGGGGGGGGGTGGAGATACGCAGTATTTT. Translating it yields CASSPRLAGGGGDTQYF. The variable domain in full, completed from reference TRBV11-2 and TRBJ2-3, reads EAGVAQSPRYKIIEKRQSVAFWCNPISGHATLYWYQQILGQGPKLLIQFQNNGVVDDSQLPKDRFSAERLKGVDSTLKIQPAKLEDSAVYLCASSPRLAGGGGDTQYFGPGTRLTVL.